What follows are 12 T cell receptor beta chains derived from one specimen sequenced in a study of blood T cell repertoires in COVID-19. The protocol was immunoSEQ multiplex PCR, while the TCRdb copy is restricted to in-frame clones and leaves out a portion. Of some 220,000 clones in the sample, 75% to 90% are singletons; the top ten hold 5.2%. Sample: peripheral blood. The source is a woman in her sixties or seventies with COVID-19, enrolled during active disease.

The chain recombines TRBV5-1 with TRBJ1-1; D is ambiguous. CDR1 SGHRS and CDR2 YFSETQ come from the germline V gene. There are 15 residues in the CDR3. Trimming pared 0 bases from V and 1 base from J, leaving 10 bases between. The CDR3 coding sequence is TGCGCCAGCAGCTTGGCTGGCGCGGGGAACACTGAAGCTTTCTTT. It codes for CASSLAGAGNTEAFF.

This clone showed up just once. This chain uses TRBV28 with TRBJ2-7; maybe TRBD2 (5 bases). The germline gives CDR1 MDHEN, CDR2 SYDVKM. Trimming shortened V by 8 bases and J by 5 bases, and 10 bases separated the two germline ends. This CDR3 is 11 amino acids long. In DNA, the CDR3 is TGTGCCAGCCTACAGAGGGACGAGCAGTACTTC. Its protein is CASLQRDEQYF.

This clone has only one observation. V is TRBV7-2 and J is TRBJ2-1; D possibly corresponds to TRBD2 (5 bases). The CDR3 length is 15 residues. Trimming took off 5 bases at V and 6 bases at J, with 17 bases between the two ends. Germline V gene lookup returns CDR1 SGHTA and CDR2 FQGNSA. CDR3 sequence (DNA): TGTGCCAGCAGCACGGACCAGCGGTATTCCAATGAGCAGTTCTTC. Amino acids: CASSTDQRYSNEQFF.

This rearrangement joins TRBV18 to TRBJ2-5; D gene uncertain. The CDR3 covers 14 residues. With 2 bases removed from V and 7 bases from J, the gap between germline ends came to 14 bases. The germline gives CDR1 KGHSH, CDR2 LQKENI. This CDR3 is CASSPSMGPGTQYF. The CDR3 nucleotides are TGTGCCAGCTCACCATCTATGGGCCCAGGGACCCAGTACTTC.

The rearrangement joins TRBV5-1 to TRBJ2-1, with 9 positions matching TRBD2. The CDR3 runs to 15 residues. Germline loops: CDR1 SGHRS, CDR2 YFSETQ. The J segment lost 1 base and the V segment lost 4 bases, leaving 3 bases of the junction unmatched. In DNA form, the CDR3 reads TGCGCCAGCAGCGCTAGCGGGATGTCCTACAATGAGCAGTTCTTC. This translates into CASSASGMSYNEQFF. The full variable domain, completed using reference TRBV5-1 and TRBJ2-1, is KAGVTQTPRYLIKTRGQQVTLSCSPISGHRSVSWYQQTPGQGLQFLFEYFSETQRNKGNFPGRFSGRQFSNSRSEMNVSTLELGDSALYLCASSASGMSYNEQFFGPGTRLTVL.

The V and J genes are TRBV19 and TRBJ1-5; TRBD1 agrees at 8 bases. Germline CDR1 LNHDA, CDR2 SQIVND (reference sequence). V lost 3 bases to trimming and J lost 2 bases; unmatched junction nucleotides: 0. The CDR3 spans 14 residues. The CDR3 sequence is CASSMTGGNQPQHF. The CDR3 region has the DNA TGTGCCAGTAGTATGACAGGGGGCAATCAGCCCCAGCATTTT.

The chain employs TRBV9 and TRBJ1-3, with a possible D match to TRBD1 (6 bases). V lost 3 bases and J lost 0, with 13 bases in between. The CDR3 totals 16 residues. Per germline, CDR1 SGDLS and CDR2 YYNGEE. As DNA, the CDR3 is TGTGCCAGCAGCGCAAGGGGGGGAGTCTCTGGAAACACCATATATTTT. Protein product: CASSARGGVSGNTIYF.

V and J are TRBV5-6 and TRBJ2-5; D is unclear. Germline V gives CDR1 SGHDT, CDR2 YYEEEE. The CDR3 length is 14 residues. V lost 4 bases and J lost 5, with 15 bases in between. The CDR3 here is CASSPYSLLETQYF. In DNA, the CDR3 is TGTGCCAGCAGCCCGTACAGCCTTCTCGAGACCCAGTACTTC.

This clone has a handful of counts. The rearrangement links TRBV7-2 to TRBJ1-2; 7 bases match TRBD1. V lost 5 bases and J lost 5; bases outside the gene matches: 8. CDR1 and CDR2 from the germline V gene are SGHTA and FQGNSA. The CDR3 runs 14 residues. The CDR3 is CASSDGTDVYGYTF. The CDR3 DNA follows: TGTGCCAGCAGCGACGGGACAGATGTTTATGGCTACACCTTC.

V usage is TRBV6-2 or TRBV6-3 and J usage is TRBJ1-2; 8 positions match TRBD1. Germline V lookup: CDR1 MNHEY, CDR2 SVGEGT. J lost 4 bases, V lost 0 bases, and 10 bases had no gene match. The CDR3 contains 17 residues. In DNA form, the CDR3 reads TGTGCCAGCAGTTACTCGACAGGGGAAGGTCCCCGCTATGGCTACACCTTC. Its protein product is CASSYSTGEGPRYGYTF.

The chain combines TRBV19 with TRBJ2-6; D gene uncertain. The CDR3 runs 15 residues. Deletions cut 3 bases from V and 1 base from J, with 7 bases between. Germline V gene sequence: CDR1 LNHDA, CDR2 SQIVND (reference sequence). The CDR3 bases are TGTGCCAGTAGTATCCAGGATTCTGGGGCCAACGTCCTGACTTTC. Translating gives CASSIQDSGANVLTF.

The rearrangement links TRBV27 to TRBJ2-1; possibly TRBD2 for D (6 bases). In germline, CDR1 is MNHEY, CDR2 SMNVEV (reference sequence). The length of the CDR3 is 14 residues. V was pared by 0 bases and J by 7 bases, with 10 bases between. The CDR3 loop reads CASSLSGRGNEQFF. The CDR3 coding sequence is TGTGCCAGCAGTTTATCAGGCCGGGGGAATGAGCAGTTCTTC.